This T cell receptor beta chain was obtained from a study of T cells in Graves' hyperthyroidism and ophthalmopathy. Amplification of TCR beta CDR3 regions used RNA as the template. Using the HTBI primer set, a first-round RT-PCR was run on the TCR CDR3. TCRdb redid the calling of the multiplex PCR reads with MiXCR, one entry per CDR3 protein. Here the sample spans roughly 360,000 distinct CDR3 sequences, roughly 13% being singletons. In its sample, this clonotype was seen a few times. CDR1 and CDR2 (germline): DFQATT, SNEGSKA (reference sequence). The CDR3 loop spans 15 amino acids. Deletions cut 4 bases from V and 1 base from J, with 13 bases between.

The chain recombines TRBV20-1 with TRBJ2-2, with a weak D call TRBD1 (6 bases). The source is a man aged 30 to 45 with Graves' hyperthyroidism that later progressed to Graves' ophthalmopathy. The specimen was blood. The CDR3 DNA sequence: TGCAGTGCTATAGGGGACAAAAAGAACACCGGGGAGCTGTTTTTT. It is translated as CSAIGDKKNTGELFF.